This T cell receptor (beta chain) is from a study of T cells in Graves' hyperthyroidism and ophthalmopathy. Study observations and caveats: Blood shared most expanded thyroid clonotypes above 0.001.

Each patient was aged 18 to 65 and had newly diagnosed hyperthyroidism of under 2 months' duration. Exclusion of patients followed from uncontrolled infection, other autoimmune disease, pregnancy or lactation. Each diagnosis drew on symptoms, thyroxine, TRAb, thyroid ultrasound and orbital computed tomography findings. TCR beta CDR3 regions were amplified from RNA transcripts. The HTBI primer set served for first-round RT-PCR of the TCR CDR3. TCRdb re-called the multiplex PCR reads with MiXCR, one entry per CDR3 protein. Of around 760,000 distinct CDR3 sequences listed, roughly a third are singletons. As to this clonotype: Its antigen is not known.

V gave up 0 bases and J gave up 8 bases, with 13 bases separating them. CDR1 is MNHNY and CDR2 is SVGAGI in the germline V gene (reference sequence). The CDR3 totals 15 residues. The chain couples TRBV6-6 to TRBJ2-2, with a tentative D call TRBD1 (5 bases). This clonotype was obtained from a woman between 40 and 50 years old with Graves' hyperthyroidism. Sequencing was done on a sample of blood. CDR3 residues: CASSYSPRVEGELFF. Written as DNA, the CDR3 is TGTGCCAGCAGTTACTCGCCCAGGGTAGAGGGGGAGCTGTTTTTT.